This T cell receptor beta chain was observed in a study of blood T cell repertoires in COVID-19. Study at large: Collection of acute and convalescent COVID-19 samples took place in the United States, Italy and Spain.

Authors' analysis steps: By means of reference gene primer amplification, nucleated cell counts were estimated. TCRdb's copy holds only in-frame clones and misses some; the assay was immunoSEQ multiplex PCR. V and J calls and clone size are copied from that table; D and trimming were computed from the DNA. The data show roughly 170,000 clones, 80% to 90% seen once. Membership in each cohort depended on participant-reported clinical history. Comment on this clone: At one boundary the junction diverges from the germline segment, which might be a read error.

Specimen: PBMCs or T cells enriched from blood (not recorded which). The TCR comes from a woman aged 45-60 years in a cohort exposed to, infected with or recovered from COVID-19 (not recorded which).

CDR3 residues: CASSWSGDRGRGF. In DNA, the CDR3 is TGTGCCAGCAGCTGGTCTGGCGACAGGGGTAGGGGCTTC. The chain has TRBV7-2 and TRBJ1-2, with 8 bases aligning to TRBD1. The CDR3 covers 13 residues. The germline gives CDR1 SGHTA, CDR2 FQGNSA.